The T cell receptor (beta chain) described here comes from a study of blood T cell repertoires in COVID-19. The wider study: From the United States, Italy and Spain came samples of acute and convalescent COVID-19. The analysed material was cDNA or gDNA that came from T cells, B-cell-depleted T cells, or PBMCs.

This clone was counted ten times or more. Data came from immunoSEQ multiplex PCR; TCRdb stores just in-frame clones and leaves some out. The data contain 120,000 to 150,000 clones, 75% to 85% of them singletons. Germline values: CDR1 LNHDA, CDR2 SQIVND (reference sequence). Trimming removed 5 bases from V and 4 bases from J, with 12 bases in between. The CDR3 length is 13 residues. The TCR was taken from a woman in her 50s with acute or convalescent COVID-19. The chain carries TRBV19 and TRBJ2-7; possible D gene TRBD1, 6 bases. The sequenced material came from peripheral blood. Here the CDR3 DNA reads TGTGCCAGTAGTGCAGGGGATAGGTACGAGCAGTACTTC. Translated, it gives CASSAGDRYEQYF.